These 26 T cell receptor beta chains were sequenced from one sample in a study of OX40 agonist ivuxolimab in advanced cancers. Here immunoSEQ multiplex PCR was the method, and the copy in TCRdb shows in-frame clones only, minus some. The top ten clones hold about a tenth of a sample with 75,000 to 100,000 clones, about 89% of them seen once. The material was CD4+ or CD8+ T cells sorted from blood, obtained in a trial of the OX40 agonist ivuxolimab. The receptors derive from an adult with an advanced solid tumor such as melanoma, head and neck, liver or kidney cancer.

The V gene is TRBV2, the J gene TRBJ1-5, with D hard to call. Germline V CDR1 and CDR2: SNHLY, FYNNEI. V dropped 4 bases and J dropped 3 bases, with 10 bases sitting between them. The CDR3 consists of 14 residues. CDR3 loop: CASSGGNYNQPQHF. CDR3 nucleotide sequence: TGTGCCAGCAGTGGAGGGAACTACAATCAGCCCCAGCATTTT.

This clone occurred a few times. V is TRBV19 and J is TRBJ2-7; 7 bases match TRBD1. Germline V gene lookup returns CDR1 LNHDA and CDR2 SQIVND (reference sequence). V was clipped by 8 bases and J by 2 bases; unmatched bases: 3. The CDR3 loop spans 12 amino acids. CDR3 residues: CASGDRAYEQYF. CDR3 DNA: TGTGCCAGTGGCGACAGGGCCTACGAGCAGTACTTC.

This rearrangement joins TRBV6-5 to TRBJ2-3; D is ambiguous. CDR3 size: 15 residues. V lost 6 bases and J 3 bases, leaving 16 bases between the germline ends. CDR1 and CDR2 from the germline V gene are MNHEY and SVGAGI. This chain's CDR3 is CASSPVNRRTDTQYF. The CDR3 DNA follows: TGTGCCAGCAGCCCCGTAAATAGAAGAACAGATACGCAGTATTTT.

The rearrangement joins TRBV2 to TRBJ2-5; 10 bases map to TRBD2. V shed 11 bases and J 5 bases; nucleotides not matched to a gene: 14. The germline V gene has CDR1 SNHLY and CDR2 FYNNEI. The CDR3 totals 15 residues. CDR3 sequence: CAGSSAGGEGETQYF. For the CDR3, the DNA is TGTGCCGGGTCGTCAGCGGGAGGGGAGGGGGAGACCCAGTACTTC.

In nucleotides, the CDR3 is TGTGCCAGCAGCTTAGACGGGGCCGGGACAGGGTTGGAAAAACTGTTTTTT. Protein: CASSLDGAGTGLEKLFF. The chain employs TRBV11-2 and TRBJ1-4; 9 bases are shared with TRBD1. Per germline, CDR1 SGHAT and CDR2 FQNNGV. V shed 0 bases, J shed 8 bases, and the junction held 10 bases outside the gene matches. The CDR3 has 17 amino acids.

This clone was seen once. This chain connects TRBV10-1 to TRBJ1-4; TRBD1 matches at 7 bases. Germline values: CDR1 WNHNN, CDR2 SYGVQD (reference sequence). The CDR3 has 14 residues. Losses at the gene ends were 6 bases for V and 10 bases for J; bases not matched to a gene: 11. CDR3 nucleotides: TGCGCCAGCAGGGCCGACAGGGACGGTGGAAAACTGTTTTTT. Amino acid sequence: CASRADRDGGKLFF.

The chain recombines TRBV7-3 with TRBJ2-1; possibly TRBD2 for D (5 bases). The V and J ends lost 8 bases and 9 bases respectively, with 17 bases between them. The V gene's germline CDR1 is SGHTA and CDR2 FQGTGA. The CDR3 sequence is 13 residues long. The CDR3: CASSSGFEGEQFF. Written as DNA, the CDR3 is TGTGCCAGCTCATCGGGATTCGAGGGTGAGCAGTTCTTC.

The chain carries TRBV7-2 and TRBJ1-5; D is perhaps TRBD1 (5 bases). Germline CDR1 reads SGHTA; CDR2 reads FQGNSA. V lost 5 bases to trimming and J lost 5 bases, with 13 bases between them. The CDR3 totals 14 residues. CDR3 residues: CASSPAQGYQPQHF. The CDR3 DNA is TGTGCCAGCAGCCCCGCCCAGGGTTATCAGCCCCAGCATTTT.

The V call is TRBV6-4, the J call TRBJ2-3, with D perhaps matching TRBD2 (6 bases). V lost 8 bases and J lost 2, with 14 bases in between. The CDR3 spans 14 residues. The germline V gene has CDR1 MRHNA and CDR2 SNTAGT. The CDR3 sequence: CASSREENTDTQYF. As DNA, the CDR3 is TGTGCCAGCTCTAGGGAGGAAAACACAGATACGCAGTATTTT.

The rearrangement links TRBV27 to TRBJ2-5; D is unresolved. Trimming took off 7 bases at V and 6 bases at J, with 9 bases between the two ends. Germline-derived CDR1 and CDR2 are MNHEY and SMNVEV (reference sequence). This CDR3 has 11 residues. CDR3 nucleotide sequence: TGTGCCAGCATCGAAGGGAAGACCCAGTACTTC. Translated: CASIEGKTQYF.

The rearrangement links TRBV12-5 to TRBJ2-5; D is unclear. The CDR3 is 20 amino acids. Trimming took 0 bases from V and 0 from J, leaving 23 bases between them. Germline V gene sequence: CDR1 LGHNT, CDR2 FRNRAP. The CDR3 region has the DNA TGTGCTAGTGGTTTGGTATGTTCGCAAACAGCACCCCCGTACCAAGAGACCCAGTACTTC. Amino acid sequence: CASGLVCSQTAPPYQETQYF.

The CDR3, as DNA: TGTGCCAGCAGCTTAGTACAGAACTATGGCTACACCTTC. Translated, it gives CASSLVQNYGYTF. V and J are TRBV11-2 and TRBJ1-2; no reliable D call. Per the germline V gene, CDR1 is SGHAT and CDR2 is FQNNGV. Trimming took 1 base from V and 2 from J, leaving 5 bases between them. The CDR3 is 13 residues long.

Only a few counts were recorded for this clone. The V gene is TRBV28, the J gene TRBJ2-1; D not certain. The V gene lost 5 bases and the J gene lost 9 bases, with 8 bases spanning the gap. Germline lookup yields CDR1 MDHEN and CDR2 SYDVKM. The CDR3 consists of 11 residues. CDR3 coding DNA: TGTGCCAGCAGTGTCCTGGGTGAGCAGTTCTTC. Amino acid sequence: CASSVLGEQFF. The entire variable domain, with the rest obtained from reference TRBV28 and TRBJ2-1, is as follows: DVKVTQSSRYLVKRTGEKVFLECVQDMDHENMFWYRQDPGLGLRLIYFSYDVKMKEKGDIPEGYSVSREKKERFSLILESASTNQTSMYLCASSVLGEQFFGPGTRLTVL.

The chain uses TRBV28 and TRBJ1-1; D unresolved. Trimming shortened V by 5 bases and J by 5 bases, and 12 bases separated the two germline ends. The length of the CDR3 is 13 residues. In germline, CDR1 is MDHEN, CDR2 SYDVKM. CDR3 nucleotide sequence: TGTGCCAGCAGTCGACACGGCGGGACTGAAGCTTTCTTT. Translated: CASSRHGGTEAFF. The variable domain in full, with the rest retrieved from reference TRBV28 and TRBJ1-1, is DVKVTQSSRYLVKRTGEKVFLECVQDMDHENMFWYRQDPGLGLRLIYFSYDVKMKEKGDIPEGYSVSREKKERFSLILESASTNQTSMYLCASSRHGGTEAFFGQGTRLTVV.

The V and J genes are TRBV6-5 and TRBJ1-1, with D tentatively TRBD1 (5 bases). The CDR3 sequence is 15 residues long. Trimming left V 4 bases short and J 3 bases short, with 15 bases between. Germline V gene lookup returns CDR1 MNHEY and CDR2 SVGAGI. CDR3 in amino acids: CASSLEGSGDTEAFF. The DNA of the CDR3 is TGTGCCAGCAGTTTAGAGGGATCGGGGGACACTGAAGCTTTCTTT.

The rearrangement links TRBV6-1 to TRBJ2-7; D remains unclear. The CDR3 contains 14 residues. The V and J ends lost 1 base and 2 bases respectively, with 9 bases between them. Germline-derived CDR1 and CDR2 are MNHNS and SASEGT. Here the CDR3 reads CASSEGYSPYEQYF. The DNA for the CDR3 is TGTGCCAGCAGTGAAGGGTACAGCCCCTACGAGCAGTACTTC.

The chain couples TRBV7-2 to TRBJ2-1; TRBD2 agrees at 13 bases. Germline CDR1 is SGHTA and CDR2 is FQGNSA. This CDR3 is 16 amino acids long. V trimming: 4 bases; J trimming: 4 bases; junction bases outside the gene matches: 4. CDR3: CASSSPGLAGYNEQFF. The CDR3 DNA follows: TGTGCCAGCAGCTCACCGGGACTAGCGGGGTACAATGAGCAGTTCTTC.

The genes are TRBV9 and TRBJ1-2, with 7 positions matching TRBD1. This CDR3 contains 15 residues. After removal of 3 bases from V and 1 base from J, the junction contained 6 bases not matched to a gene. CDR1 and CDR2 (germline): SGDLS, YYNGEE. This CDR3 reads CASSDNRGFNYGYTF. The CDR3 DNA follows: TGTGCCAGCAGCGACAACAGGGGATTTAACTATGGCTACACCTTC.

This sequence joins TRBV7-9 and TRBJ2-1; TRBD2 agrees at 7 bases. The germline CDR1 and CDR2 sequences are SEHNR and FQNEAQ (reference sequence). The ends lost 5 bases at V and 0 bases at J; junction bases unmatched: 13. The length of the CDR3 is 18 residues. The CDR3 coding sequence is TGTGCCAGCAGCGGGACTCAGGGACTACCCAGCTCCTACAATGAGCAGTTCTTC. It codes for CASSGTQGLPSSYNEQFF.

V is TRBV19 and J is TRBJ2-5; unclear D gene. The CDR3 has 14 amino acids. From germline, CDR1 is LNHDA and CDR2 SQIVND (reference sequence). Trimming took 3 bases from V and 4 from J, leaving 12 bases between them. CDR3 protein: CASSMIWAGETQYF. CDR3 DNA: TGTGCCAGTAGTATGATCTGGGCCGGAGAGACCCAGTACTTC.

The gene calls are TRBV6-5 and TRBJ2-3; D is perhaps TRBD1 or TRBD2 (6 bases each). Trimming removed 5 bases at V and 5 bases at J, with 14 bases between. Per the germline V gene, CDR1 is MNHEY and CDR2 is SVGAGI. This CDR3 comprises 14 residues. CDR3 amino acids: CASSPEGGRDTQYF. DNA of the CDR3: TGTGCCAGCAGTCCCGAGGGGGGCAGAGATACGCAGTATTTT.

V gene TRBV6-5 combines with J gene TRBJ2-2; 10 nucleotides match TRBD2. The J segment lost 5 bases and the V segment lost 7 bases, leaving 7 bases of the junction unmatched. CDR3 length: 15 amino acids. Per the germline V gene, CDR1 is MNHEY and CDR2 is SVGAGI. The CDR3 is CASTLAGVQTGELFF. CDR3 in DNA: TGTGCCAGCACCCTAGCGGGAGTGCAAACCGGGGAGCTGTTTTTT.

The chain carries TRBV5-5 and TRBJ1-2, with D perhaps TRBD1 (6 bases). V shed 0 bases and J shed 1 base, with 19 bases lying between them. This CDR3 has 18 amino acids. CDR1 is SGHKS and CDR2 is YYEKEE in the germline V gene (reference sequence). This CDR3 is CASSLVPRRRGGNYGYTF. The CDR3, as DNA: TGTGCCAGCAGCTTGGTACCTCGCAGGAGAGGGGGTAACTATGGCTACACCTTC.

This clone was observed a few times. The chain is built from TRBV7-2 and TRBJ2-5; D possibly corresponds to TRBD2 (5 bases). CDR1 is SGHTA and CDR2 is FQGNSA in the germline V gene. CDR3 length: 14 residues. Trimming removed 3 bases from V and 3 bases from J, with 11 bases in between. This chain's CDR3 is CASSFGMREETQYF. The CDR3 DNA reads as TGTGCCAGCAGCTTCGGAATGAGGGAAGAGACCCAGTACTTC.

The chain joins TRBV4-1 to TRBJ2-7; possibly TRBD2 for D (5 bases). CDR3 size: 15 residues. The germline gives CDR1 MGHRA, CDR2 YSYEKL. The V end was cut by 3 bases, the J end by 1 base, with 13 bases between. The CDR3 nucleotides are TGCGCCAGCAGCCACACACTAGTCAGGTCCTACGAGCAGTACTTC. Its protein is CASSHTLVRSYEQYF.

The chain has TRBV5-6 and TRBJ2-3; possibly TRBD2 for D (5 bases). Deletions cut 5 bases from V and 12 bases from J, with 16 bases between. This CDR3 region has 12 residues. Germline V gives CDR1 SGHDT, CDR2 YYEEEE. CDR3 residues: CASSLPGVRQYF. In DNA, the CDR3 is TGTGCCAGCAGTCTGCCCGGGGTGCGTCAGTATTTT.